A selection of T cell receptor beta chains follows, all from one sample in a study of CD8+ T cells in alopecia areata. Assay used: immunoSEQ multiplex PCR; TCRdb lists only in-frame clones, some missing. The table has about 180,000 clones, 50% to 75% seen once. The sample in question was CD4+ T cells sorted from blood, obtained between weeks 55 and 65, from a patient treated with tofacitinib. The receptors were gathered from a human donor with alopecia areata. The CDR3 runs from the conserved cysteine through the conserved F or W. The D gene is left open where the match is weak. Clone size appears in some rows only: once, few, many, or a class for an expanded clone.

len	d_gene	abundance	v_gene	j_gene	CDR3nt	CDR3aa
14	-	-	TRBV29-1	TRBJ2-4	TGCAGCGTTGATTCCAACGGGGCCAAAGGCATTCAGTACTTC	CSVDSNGAKGIQYF
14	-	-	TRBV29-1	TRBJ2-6	TGCAGCGTTGTTTTTCACTCTGGGGCCAACGTCCTGACTTTC	CSVVFHSGANVLTF
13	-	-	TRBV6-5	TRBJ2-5	TGTGCCAGCAGACGTCAGGGGAAAGAGACCCAGTACTTC	CASRRQGKETQYF
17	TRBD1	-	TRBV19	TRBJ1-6	TGTGCCAGTAGTACCGAAATGGGAGGGACAGCCAATTCACCCCTCCACTTT	CASSTEMGGTANSPLHF
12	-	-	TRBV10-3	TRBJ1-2	TGTGCCATCAGTGAGTCGGACCGTGGCTACACCTTC	CAISESDRGYTF
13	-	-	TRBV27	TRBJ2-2	TGTGCCAGCAAGAGATTGGGTACCGGGGAGCTGTTTTTT	CASKRLGTGELFF
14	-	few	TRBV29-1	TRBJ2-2	TGCAGCGGGGGGCAGGGGACCCGTCTCGGGGAGCTGTTTTTT	CSGGQGTRLGELFF
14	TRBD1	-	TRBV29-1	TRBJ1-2	TGCAGCGTCGAACCCGGACAGGGGGCGTTCGGCTACACCTTC	CSVEPGQGAFGYTF
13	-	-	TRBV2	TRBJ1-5	TGTGCCAGCAGTTTGGATAGCAATCAGCCCCAGCATTTT	CASSLDSNQPQHF
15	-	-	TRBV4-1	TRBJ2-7	TGCGCCAGCAGCCAAGAACCGACCTCCGTATACGAGCAGTACTTC	CASSQEPTSVYEQYF
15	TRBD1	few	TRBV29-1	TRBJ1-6	TGCAGCGTGCTTTCCGGGACAGGGAATAATTCACCCCTCCACTTT	CSVLSGTGNNSPLHF